The text below deals with one TCR beta chain. Its antigen remains unknown. A sample-barcoded 5' primer and a J-beta primer mix were used in a second PCR of roughly 7 to 12 cycles. TCRdb re-called the 5' RACE reads through MiXCR, storing one row per CDR3 protein. The repertoire holds some 760,000 distinct CDR3 sequences, with 20% to 30% as singletons. This sample stems from a study of blood T cells in healthy people across ages. General study results and limits: Age advanced and TCR beta diversity per million T cells fell, roughly linearly.

This CDR3 is built from 11 residues. The germline V gene encodes CDR1 SQVTM and CDR2 ANQGSEA. V lost 7 bases, J lost 4 bases, and 10 bases lay in between. This sample was shared with a second study, whose subject was T cells of mothers and their children. That report adds: Every mother supplied over 9 million TCR beta CDR3 reads and every child a few million.

Sequenced: blood. This sequence originates from a boy aged 10-17 years in good health. This chain links TRBV29-1 with TRBJ1-2; weak D call: TRBD1 (6 bases). The CDR3 is CSGTDFYGYTF. CDR3 nucleotides: TGCAGCGGGACAGATTTCTATGGCTACACCTTC. Using reference TRBV29-1 and TRBJ1-2 for the parts outside the CDR3, the full variable domain is SAVISQKPSRDICQRGTSLTIQCQVDSQVTMMFWYRQQPGQSLTLIATANQGSEATYESGFVIDKFPISRPNLTFSTLTVSNMSPEDSSIYLCSGTDFYGYTFGSGTRLTVV.